This T cell receptor beta chain was retrieved from a study of shared clonotypes between healthy human individuals. Germline V gene data show CDR1 as SEHNR and CDR2 as FQNEAQ (reference sequence). Losses at the gene ends were 0 bases for V and 8 bases for J; bases not matched to a gene: 12. This CDR3 region has 16 residues. CD45RA-negative memory and CD45RA+ naive subsets were split from the CD4+ cells. In the original processing: Quality scores were absent from the junction-only immunoSEQ sequences, so filtering differed. Profiling relied on immunoSEQ multiplex PCR, and the TCRdb table lists in-frame clones only, not all of them. The DNA gave D and trimming, while V, J and clone size come from that table. Found here are some 2,400,000 clones, 90% to 96% of them singletons; the top ten hold roughly 0.13%.

What was sequenced was naive CD4+ T cells sorted from blood. Stated subset: CD45RA+ positively selected. This receptor was taken from a man aged 18 to 30 in good health. V gene TRBV7-9 combines with J gene TRBJ1-2, with 7 bases lining up with TRBD1. CDR3 sequence reads: CASSLAEARQGEGYTF. CDR3 nucleotide sequence: TGTGCCAGCAGCTTAGCGGAAGCCCGACAGGGAGAGGGCTACACCTTC.